This TCR beta chain was retrieved from a study of regulatory T cells in long-lasting Graves disease. General study results and limits: TRBV28, TRBJ1-2 and TRBJ2-5 emerged as the favored segments in persistent disease.

Library construction for TCR beta used iRepertoire HTBI primers and Arm-PCR of CDR3 regions. TCRdb re-derived calls from the multiplex PCR reads in MiXCR, one entry per CDR3 protein. Counted here are hundreds of thousands of distinct CDR3 sequences, roughly 15% occurring once; the ten biggest clones make up 9.5% to 12%. This clonotype was picked up many times. As yet, its antigen is unknown. The CDR3 covers 13 residues. V lost 0 bases and J lost 8, with 8 bases in between. Germline V gene lookup returns CDR1 MRHNA and CDR2 SNTAGT. Documented time point: newly diagnosed GD, antithyroid drugs for less than 3 months. Making the TCR library involved RNA that had been extracted from PBMCs. The sample was also reused in another study, on T cells in Graves' hyperthyroidism and ophthalmopathy. That source adds: The diagnoses drew upon clinical symptoms, serum thyroxine and TRAb, thyroid ultrasound and orbital computed tomography.

The receptor was derived from a woman aged 25 to 39 with Graves disease. This rearrangement joins TRBV6-4 to TRBJ2-1; no clear D. This material consisted of peripheral blood mononuclear cells (PBMCs), taken at new diagnosis, from a patient treated with antithyroid drugs. The CDR3 DNA is TGTGCCAGCAGTGACTCGATCATGGATGAGCAGTTCTTC. Amino acids: CASSDSIMDEQFF.